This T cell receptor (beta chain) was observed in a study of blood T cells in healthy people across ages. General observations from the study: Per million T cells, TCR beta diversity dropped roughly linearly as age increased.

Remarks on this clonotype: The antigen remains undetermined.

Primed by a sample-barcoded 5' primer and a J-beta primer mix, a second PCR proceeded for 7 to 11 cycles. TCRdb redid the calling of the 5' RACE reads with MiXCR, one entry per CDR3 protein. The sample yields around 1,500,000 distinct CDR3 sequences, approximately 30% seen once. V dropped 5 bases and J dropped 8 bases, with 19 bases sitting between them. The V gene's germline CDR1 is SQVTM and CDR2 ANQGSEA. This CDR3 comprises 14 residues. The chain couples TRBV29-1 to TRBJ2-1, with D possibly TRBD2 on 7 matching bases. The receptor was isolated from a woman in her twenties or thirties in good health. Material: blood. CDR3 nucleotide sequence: TGCAGCGTTCTAGGGGGGGAGGGCCGCGATGAGCAGTTCTTC. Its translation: CSVLGGEGRDEQFF.